This T cell receptor (beta chain) emerged from a study of early T cells in non-severe SARS-CoV-2 infection. Study in general: The sequenced material was bulk RNA from unsorted whole blood, and its chains were unpaired.

This CDR3 has 13 amino acids. V was pared by 1 base and J by 4 bases, with 7 bases between. Germline values: CDR1 LGHNA, CDR2 YSLEER. Unique molecular identifiers were affixed to single, distinct cDNA molecules. One entry per CDR3 protein, called by TCRdb with MiXCR from the 5' RACE reads. The sample has some 80,000 distinct CDR3 sequences; around 12% are singletons. The rearrangement joins TRBV4-3 to TRBJ2-5; D is ambiguous. Specimen: whole blood, collected at baseline. The source is an adult who was a healthcare worker with PCR-confirmed SARS-CoV-2 infection or an uninfected control (not recorded which). The donor label of this sample is uncertain. The CDR3 protein is CASSQGHGETQYF. The CDR3 DNA follows: TGCGCCAGCAGCCAAGGGCATGGAGAGACCCAGTACTTC.